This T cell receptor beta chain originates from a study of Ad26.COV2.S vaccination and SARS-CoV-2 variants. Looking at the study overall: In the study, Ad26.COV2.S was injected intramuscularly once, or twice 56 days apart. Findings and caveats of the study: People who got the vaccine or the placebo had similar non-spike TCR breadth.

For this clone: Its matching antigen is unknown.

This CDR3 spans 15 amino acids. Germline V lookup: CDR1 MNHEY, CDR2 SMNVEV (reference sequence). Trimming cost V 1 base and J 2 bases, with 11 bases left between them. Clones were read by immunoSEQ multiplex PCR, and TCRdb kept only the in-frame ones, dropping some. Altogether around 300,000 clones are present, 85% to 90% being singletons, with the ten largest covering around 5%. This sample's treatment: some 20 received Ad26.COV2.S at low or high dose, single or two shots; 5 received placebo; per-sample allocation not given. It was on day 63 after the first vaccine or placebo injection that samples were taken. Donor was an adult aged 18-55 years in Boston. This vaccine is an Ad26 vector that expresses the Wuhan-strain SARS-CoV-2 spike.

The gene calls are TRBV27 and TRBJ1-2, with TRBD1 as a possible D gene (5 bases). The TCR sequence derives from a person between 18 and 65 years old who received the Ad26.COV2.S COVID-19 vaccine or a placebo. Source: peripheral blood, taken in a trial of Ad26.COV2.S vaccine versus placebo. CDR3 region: CASSLFPGPNYGYTF. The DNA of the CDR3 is TGTGCCAGCAGTTTATTTCCAGGGCCCAACTATGGCTACACCTTC.